The text below deals with one T cell receptor (beta chain). The antigen this receptor binds is unknown. The input lacks base qualities; no much larger clone sits a single base away. This entry comes from a study of blood T cell repertoires in COVID-19 (dated by TCRdb to the early 2020s). Describing the broader study: Collaborator samples came from the United States, Italy and Spain and covered acute and convalescent phases of COVID-19. The material from the prospective study consisted of cDNA or gDNA derived from T cells, B-cell-depleted T cells, or PBMCs. Samples were obtained from the ongoing ImmuneRACE study (first 160 participants) and from 1,000 to 1,500 subjects provided by 6 global collaborators. Subjects who had been exposed to COVID-19, were actively infected with it, or had recovered from it provided the deeply sampled blood TCRbeta repertoires that made up the dataset. The repertoires were released in a freely available public database meant as a resource for research on the immune response to SARS-CoV-2. Nearly every sample came with metadata listing a de-identified subject ID, COVID-19 status, age in years and sex. Where available, HLA class I and class II types were obtained from metadata supplied by the sample provider rather than from assay-based typing. Here is what the overall study found, with its caveats: The quantity of clinical and demographic metadata differed by source and by participant and was supplied without curation.

TCRbeta CDR3 regions were amplified from genomic DNA using the immunoSEQ Assay, a bias-controlled multiplex PCR. The study's processing was this. The number of nucleated cells in each sample was estimated from the amplification of reference gene primers within the assay. To quantify the absolute abundance of each unique TCRbeta CDR3 rearrangement, sequence reads were collapsed and filtered. Productive Simpson clonality was computed per sample as the square root of Simpson's diversity index over productive rearrangements. TCRdb took over this immuneACCESS table, retaining in-frame rearrangements with V and J assigned. Such tables are incomplete; in checked studies, under half of the missing clones stem from an unresolved V gene, and the remainder is unexplained. D and trimming were read from the DNA, whereas the V and J calls and clone size are those reported in that table. This sample has 310,000 or so clones in its table, and around 90% of those were observed once. The ten biggest clones cover approximately 9.4% of the sample.

At one collaborating source in Seattle, patients were enrolled during active infection and were followed longitudinally through the course of disease. The collaborating institutions used their own protocols to collect whole blood in K2EDTA tubes. For TCRbeta analysis, collaborators shipped samples in one of three forms: frozen whole blood, isolated PBMCs, or DNA extracted from either of those sample types. The sample comprised peripheral blood. This TCR derives from a young man with COVID-19, enrolled during active disease.

The sequence in DNA is TGTGCCAGCAGCCTCGGGACAGGGGGCGGCCAGCCCCAGCATTTT. Translated, it reads CASSLGTGGGQPQHF. This chain joins TRBV5-4 to TRBJ1-5, with TRBD1 identical over 12 junction bases. Per the germline V gene (reference sequence), SGHNT is the CDR1 and YYREEE is the CDR2. CDR3 length: 15 amino acids, cysteine to phenylalanine. The sequence is cut down to CDR3 DNA, 45 bases in frame from base 1. Compared with germline, V lacks 4 bases and J lacks 7 bases; bases without a gene match: 6.